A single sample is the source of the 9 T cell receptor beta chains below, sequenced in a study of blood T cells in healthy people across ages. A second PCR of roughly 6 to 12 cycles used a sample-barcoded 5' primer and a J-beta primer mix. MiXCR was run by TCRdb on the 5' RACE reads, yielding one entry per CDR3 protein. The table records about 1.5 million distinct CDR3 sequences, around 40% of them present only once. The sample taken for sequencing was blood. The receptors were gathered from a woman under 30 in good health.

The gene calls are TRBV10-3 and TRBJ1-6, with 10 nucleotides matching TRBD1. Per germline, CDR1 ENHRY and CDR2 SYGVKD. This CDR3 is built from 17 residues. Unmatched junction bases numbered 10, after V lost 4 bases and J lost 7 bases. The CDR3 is CAISANSGQGKNSPLHF. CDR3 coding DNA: TGTGCCATCAGTGCCAACTCGGGACAGGGGAAGAATTCACCCCTCCACTTT.

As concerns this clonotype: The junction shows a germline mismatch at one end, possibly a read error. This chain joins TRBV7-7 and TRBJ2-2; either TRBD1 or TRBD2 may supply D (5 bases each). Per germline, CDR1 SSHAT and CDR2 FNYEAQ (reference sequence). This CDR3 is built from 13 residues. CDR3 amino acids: CASKRGNTGELFF. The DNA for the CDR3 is TGTGCTAGCAAGAGGGGTAACACCGGGGAGCTGTTTTTT.

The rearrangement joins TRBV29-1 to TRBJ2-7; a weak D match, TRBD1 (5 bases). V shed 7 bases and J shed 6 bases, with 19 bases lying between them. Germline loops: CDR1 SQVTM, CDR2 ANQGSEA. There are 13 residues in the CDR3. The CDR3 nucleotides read TGCAGCGGGGGCTACCTACATGAATCCGAGCAGTACTTC. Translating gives CSGGYLHESEQYF.

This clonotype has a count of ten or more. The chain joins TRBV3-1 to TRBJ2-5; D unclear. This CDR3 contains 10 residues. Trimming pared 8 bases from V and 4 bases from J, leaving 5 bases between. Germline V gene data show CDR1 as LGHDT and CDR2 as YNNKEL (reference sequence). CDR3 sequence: CASVGETQYF. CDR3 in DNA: TGTGCCAGCGTCGGAGAGACCCAGTACTTC.

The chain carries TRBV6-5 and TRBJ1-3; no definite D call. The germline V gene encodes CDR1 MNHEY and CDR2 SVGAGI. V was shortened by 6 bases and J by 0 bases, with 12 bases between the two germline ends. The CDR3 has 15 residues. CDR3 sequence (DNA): TGTGCCAGCAGACCGGACGGACGCTCTGGAAACACCATATATTTT. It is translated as CASRPDGRSGNTIYF.

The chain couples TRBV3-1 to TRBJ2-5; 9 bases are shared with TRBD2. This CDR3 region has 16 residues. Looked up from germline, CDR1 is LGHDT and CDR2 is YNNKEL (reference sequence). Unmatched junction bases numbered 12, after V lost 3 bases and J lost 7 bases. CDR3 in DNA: TGTGCCAGCAGCCACTGGACTAGCGCTGAGTCGGGGACCCAGTACTTC. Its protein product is CASSHWTSAESGTQYF.

The CDR3 sequence: CASSQFQTTDTQYF. CDR3 DNA: TGCGCCAGCAGCCAATTTCAGACCACAGATACGCAGTATTTT. The chain combines TRBV4-3 with TRBJ2-3; D is uncertain. With 2 bases removed from V and 2 bases from J, the gap between germline ends came to 8 bases. CDR1 is LGHNA, CDR2 YSLEER, per germline. The CDR3 loop spans 14 amino acids.

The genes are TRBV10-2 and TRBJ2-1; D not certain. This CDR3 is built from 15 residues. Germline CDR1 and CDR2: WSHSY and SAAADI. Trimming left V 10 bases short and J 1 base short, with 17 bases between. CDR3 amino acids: CATINLRLSYNEQFF. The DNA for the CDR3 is TGCGCCACCATCAATCTGCGGCTGTCCTACAATGAGCAGTTCTTC.

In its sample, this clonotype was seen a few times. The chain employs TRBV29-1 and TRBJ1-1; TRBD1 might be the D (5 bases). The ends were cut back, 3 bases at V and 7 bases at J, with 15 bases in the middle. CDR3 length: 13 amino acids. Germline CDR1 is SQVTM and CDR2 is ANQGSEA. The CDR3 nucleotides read TGCAGCGTTGACACAGGATTAGACCATGAAGCTTTCTTT. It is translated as CSVDTGLDHEAFF. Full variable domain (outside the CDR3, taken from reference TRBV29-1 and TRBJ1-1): SAVISQKPSRDICQRGTSLTIQCQVDSQVTMMFWYRQQPGQSLTLIATANQGSEATYESGFVIDKFPISRPNLTFSTLTVSNMSPEDSSIYLCSVDTGLDHEAFFGQGTRLTVV.